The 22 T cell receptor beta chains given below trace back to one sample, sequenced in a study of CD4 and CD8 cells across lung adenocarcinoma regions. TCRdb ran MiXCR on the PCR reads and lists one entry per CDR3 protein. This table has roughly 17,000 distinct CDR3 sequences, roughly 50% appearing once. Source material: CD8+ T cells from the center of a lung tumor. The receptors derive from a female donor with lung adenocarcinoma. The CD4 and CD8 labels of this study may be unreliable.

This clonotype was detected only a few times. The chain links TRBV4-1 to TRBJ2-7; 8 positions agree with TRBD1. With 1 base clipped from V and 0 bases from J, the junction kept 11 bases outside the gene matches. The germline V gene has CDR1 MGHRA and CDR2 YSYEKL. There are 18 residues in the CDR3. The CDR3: CASSQATSRGHFSYEQYF. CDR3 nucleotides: TGCGCCAGCAGCCAAGCAACCTCCAGGGGGCACTTCTCCTACGAGCAGTACTTC.

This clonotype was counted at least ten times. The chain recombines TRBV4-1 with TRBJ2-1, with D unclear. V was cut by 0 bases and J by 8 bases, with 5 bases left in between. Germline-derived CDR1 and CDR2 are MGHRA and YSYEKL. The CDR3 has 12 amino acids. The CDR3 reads CASSQEFDEQFF. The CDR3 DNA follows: TGCGCCAGCAGCCAAGAATTCGATGAGCAGTTCTTC.

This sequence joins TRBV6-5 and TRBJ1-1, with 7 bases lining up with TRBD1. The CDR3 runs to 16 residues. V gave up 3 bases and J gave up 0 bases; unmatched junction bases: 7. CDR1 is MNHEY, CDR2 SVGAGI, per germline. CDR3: CASSYGIGGLNTEAFF. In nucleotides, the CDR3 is TGTGCCAGCAGTTATGGTATAGGGGGCCTGAACACTGAAGCTTTCTTT.

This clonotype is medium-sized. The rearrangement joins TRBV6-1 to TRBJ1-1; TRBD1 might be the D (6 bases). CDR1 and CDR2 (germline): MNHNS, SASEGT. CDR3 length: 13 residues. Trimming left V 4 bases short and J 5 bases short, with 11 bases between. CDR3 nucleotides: TGTGCCAGCAGTGGGGGACATCCGACTGAAGCTTTCTTT. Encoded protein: CASSGGHPTEAFF.

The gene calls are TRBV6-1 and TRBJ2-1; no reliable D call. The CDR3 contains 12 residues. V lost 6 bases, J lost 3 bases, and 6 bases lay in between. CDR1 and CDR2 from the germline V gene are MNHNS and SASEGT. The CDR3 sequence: CASSLNYNEQFF. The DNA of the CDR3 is TGTGCCAGCAGCCTAAACTACAATGAGCAGTTCTTC.

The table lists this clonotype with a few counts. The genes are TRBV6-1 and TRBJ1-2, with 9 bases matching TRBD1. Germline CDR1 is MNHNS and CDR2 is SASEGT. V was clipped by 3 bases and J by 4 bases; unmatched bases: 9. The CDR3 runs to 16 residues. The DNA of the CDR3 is TGTGCCAGCAGTGACCTACAGGGGGCGGGAGTCTATGGCTACACCTTC. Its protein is CASSDLQGAGVYGYTF.

CDR3: CASSYSYRAIGYEQYF. The CDR3 DNA reads as TGTGCCAGCAGTTATTCATACAGGGCTATAGGCTACGAGCAGTACTTC. The chain carries TRBV6-5 and TRBJ2-1, with D possibly TRBD1 on 6 matching bases. The J call may be incorrect, as the DNA end agrees better with TRBJ2-7. This CDR3 is built from 16 residues. CDR1 is MNHEY, CDR2 SVGAGI, per germline.

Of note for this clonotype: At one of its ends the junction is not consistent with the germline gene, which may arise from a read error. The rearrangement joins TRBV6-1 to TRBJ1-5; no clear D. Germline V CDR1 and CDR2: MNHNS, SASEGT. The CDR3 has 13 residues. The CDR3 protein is CASSDDYNQPLHF. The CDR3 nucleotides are TGTGCCAGCAGTGATGACTATAATCAGCCCCTGCATTTT.

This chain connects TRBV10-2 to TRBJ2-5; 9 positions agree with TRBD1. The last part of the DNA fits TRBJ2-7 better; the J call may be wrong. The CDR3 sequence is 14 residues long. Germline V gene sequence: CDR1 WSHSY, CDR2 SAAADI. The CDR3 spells CASALDRGGYEQYV. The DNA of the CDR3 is TGCGCCAGCGCTCTGGACAGGGGTGGCTACGAGCAGTACGTC.

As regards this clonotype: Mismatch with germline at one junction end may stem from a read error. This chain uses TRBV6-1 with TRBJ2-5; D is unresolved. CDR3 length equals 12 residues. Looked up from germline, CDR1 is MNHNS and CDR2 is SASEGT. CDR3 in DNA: TGTGCCAGGGGTGGTGAGCAAGATACCCAGTACTTC. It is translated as CARGGEQDTQYF.

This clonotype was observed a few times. CDR3 sequence reads: CASSKTTGGVNEQFF. The CDR3 DNA reads as TGTGCCAGCTCAAAGACAACAGGGGGCGTCAATGAGCAGTTCTTC. J is TRBJ2-1 and V is TRBV6-1, with 9 bases identical to TRBD1. Trimming at V came to 8 bases and at J to 6 bases, leaving 11 bases not matched to a gene. The germline V gene has CDR1 MNHNS and CDR2 SASEGT. The CDR3 totals 15 residues.

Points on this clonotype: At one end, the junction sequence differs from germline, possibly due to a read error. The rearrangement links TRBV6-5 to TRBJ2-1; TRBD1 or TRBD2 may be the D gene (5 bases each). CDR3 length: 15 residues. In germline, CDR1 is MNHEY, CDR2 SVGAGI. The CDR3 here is CASRFSGTNANEQFF. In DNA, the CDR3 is TGTGCCAGCAGATTCTCCGGGACGAACGCCAATGAGCAGTTTTTC.

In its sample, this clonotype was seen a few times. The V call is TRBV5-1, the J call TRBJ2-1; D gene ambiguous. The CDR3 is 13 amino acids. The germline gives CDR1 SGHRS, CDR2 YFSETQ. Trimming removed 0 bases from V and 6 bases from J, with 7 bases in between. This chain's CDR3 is CASSLGVGNEQFF. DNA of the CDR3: TGCGCCAGCAGCTTGGGGGTGGGCAATGAGCAGTTCTTC.

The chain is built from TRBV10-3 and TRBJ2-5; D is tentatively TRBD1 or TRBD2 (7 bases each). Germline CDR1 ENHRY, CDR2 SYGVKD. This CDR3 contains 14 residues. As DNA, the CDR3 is TGTGCGGGGCTAGGGGGCGGGGGCCAAGATACGCAGTACTTC. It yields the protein CAGLGGGGQDTQYF.

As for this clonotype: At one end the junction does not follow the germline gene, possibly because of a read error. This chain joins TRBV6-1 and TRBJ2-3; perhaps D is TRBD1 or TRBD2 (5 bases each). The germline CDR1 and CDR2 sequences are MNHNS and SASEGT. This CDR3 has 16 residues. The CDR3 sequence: CACSPTGLPATNTQYF. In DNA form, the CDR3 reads TGTGCCTGCAGCCCTACGGGGCTCCCAGCCACAAACACTCAGTACTTT.

CDR3 amino acids: CASSRLLGEQFF. The DNA of the CDR3 is TGTGCCAGCAGTCGGCTTTTGGGTGAGCAGTTCTTC. The chain links TRBV6-1 to TRBJ2-1; D is unclear. Trimming took off 5 bases at V and 9 bases at J, with 11 bases between the two ends. The CDR3 has 12 amino acids. Germline V CDR1 and CDR2: MNHNS, SASEGT.

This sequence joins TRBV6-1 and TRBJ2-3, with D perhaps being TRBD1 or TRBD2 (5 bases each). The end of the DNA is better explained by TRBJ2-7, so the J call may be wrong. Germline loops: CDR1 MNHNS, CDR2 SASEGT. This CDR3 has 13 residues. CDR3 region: CASSMGETNTQYF. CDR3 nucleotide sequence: TGTGCCAGCAGCATGGGGGAGACAAATACGCAGTACTTC.

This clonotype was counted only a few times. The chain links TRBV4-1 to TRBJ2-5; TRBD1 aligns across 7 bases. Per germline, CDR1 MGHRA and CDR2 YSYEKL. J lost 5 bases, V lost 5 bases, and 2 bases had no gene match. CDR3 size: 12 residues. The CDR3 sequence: CASSTGVETQYF. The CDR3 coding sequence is TGCGCCAGCAGCACAGGGGTGGAGACCCAGTACTTC.

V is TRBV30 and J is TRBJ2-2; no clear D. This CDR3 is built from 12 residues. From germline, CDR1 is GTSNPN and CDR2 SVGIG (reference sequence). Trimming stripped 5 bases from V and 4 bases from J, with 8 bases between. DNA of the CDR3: TGTGCCTGGGGATGGGGCACCGGGGAGCTGTTTTTT. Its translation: CAWGWGTGELFF.

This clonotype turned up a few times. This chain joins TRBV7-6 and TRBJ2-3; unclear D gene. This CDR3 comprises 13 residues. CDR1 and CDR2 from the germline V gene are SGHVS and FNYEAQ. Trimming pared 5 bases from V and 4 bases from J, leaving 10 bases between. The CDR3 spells CASSHRHPDTQYF. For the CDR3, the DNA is TGTGCCAGCAGCCATCGACACCCAGATACGCAGTATTTT.

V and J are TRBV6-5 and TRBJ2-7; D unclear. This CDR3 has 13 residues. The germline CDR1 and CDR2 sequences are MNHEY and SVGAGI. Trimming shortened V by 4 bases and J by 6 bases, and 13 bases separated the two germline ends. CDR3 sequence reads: CASSSRARLEQYF. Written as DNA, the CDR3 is TGTGCCAGCAGTTCCAGAGCCCGTCTCGAGCAGTACTTC.

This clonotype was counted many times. CDR3 nucleotides: TGTGCCAGCACACTGGGACAGGGGAACTATGGCTACACCTTC. It yields the protein CASTLGQGNYGYTF. This rearrangement joins TRBV6-1 to TRBJ1-2, with 10 bases that match TRBD1. CDR1 and CDR2 from the germline V gene are MNHNS and SASEGT. This CDR3 has 14 residues. The junction had 4 bases not matched to a gene; V was cut back by 7 bases and J by 2 bases.